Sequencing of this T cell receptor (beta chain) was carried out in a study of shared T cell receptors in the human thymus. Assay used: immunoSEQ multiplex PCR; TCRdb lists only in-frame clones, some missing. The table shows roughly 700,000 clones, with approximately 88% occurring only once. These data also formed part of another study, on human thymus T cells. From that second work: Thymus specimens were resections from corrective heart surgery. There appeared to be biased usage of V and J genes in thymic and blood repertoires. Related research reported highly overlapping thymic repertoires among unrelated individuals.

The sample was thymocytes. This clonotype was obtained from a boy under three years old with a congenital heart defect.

The CDR3 here is CASNGGGGRSYEQYF. The CDR3 coding sequence is TGTGCCAGCAACGGTGGGGGGGGCAGAAGCTACGAGCAGTACTTC. V gene TRBV6-1 combines with J gene TRBJ2-7; perhaps TRBD2 as D (7 bases). The CDR3 spans 15 residues. V lost 7 bases, J lost 3 bases, and 19 bases lay in between. In germline, CDR1 is MNHNS, CDR2 SASEGT.